This entry lists 17 T cell receptor beta chains sequenced from one sample in a study of T cell changes during pregnancy in multiple sclerosis. Only in-frame clones appear in the TCRdb table, and some are missing; sequencing was by immunoSEQ multiplex PCR. The repertoire includes over 40,000 clones, 75% to 90% of them detected once, and roughly 5.6% sits in the top ten. The sequencing here drew on peripheral blood, taken in the first trimester of pregnancy. These receptor sequences come from a female donor in good health, enrolled as a control in a pregnancy study.

The CDR3 nucleotides are TGTGCCAGCAGTTCCACCCACCTAAGCGGTAGCTCCTACAATGAGCAGTTCTTC. As protein: CASSSTHLSGSSYNEQFF. The chain has TRBV28 and TRBJ2-1; D is perhaps TRBD2 (5 bases). CDR1 MDHEN and CDR2 SYDVKM come from the germline V gene. The CDR3 sequence is 18 residues long. Trimming removed 4 bases from V and 0 bases from J, with 19 bases in between.

This chain joins TRBV6-1 and TRBJ1-3; 7 bases line up with TRBD1. The CDR3 runs to 16 residues. V lost 4 bases, J lost 0 bases, and 6 bases stayed unmatched. The V gene's germline CDR1 is MNHNS and CDR2 SASEGT. In DNA form, the CDR3 reads TGTGCCAGCAGTGCGGGACAGTCTTACTCTGGAAACACCATATATTTT. Residues: CASSAGQSYSGNTIYF.

In this sample, this clone turned up once. The rearrangement links TRBV5-1 to TRBJ2-7, with D possibly matching TRBD2 (6 bases). The V end lost 0 bases, the J end lost 2 bases, and 12 bases lay between the germline ends. The CDR3 is 15 amino acids. Germline V gene sequence: CDR1 SGHRS, CDR2 YFSETQ. CDR3 DNA: TGCGCCAGCAGCTTGGACGGTAGCGGCACCTACGAGCAGTACTTC. Its translation: CASSLDGSGTYEQYF.

This sequence joins TRBV18 and TRBJ2-6, with 8 positions matching TRBD1. CDR1 is KGHSH, CDR2 LQKENI, per germline. J was trimmed by 0 bases and V by 5 bases; bases with no gene match: 9. The CDR3 covers 18 residues. CDR3 sequence: CASSSRGTGISGANVLTF. CDR3 in DNA: TGTGCCAGCTCATCCCGTGGGACAGGCATCTCTGGGGCCAACGTCCTGACTTTC. Together with reference TRBV18 and TRBJ2-6, the CDR3 gives the full variable domain: NAGVMQNPRHLVRRRGQEARLRCSPMKGHSHVYWYRQLPEEGLKFMVYLQKENIIDESGMPKERFSAEFPKEGPSILRIQQVVRGDSAAYFCASSSRGTGISGANVLTFGAGSRLTVL.

The V gene is TRBV10-3, the J gene TRBJ2-3, with unresolved D. The V end lost 8 bases, the J end lost 4 bases, and 16 bases lay between the germline ends. In germline, CDR1 is ENHRY, CDR2 SYGVKD. The CDR3 totals 14 residues. The CDR3 DNA is TGTGCCATCGCCAGCGAGTCTGTCGCAGATACGCAGTATTTT. It codes for CAIASESVADTQYF.

The chain couples TRBV29-1 to TRBJ1-1; maybe TRBD1 (6 bases). The V gene's germline CDR1 is SQVTM and CDR2 ANQGSEA. The ends were cut back, 5 bases at V and 5 bases at J, with 15 bases in the middle. The CDR3 has 13 amino acids. In DNA form, the CDR3 reads TGCAGCGTTCATGGGGTAGGGGGAACTGAAGCTTTCTTT. This sequence encodes CSVHGVGGTEAFF.

The rearrangement uses TRBV19 and TRBJ2-1, with 9 nucleotides matching TRBD2. Trimming at V came to 1 base and at J to 7 bases, leaving 5 bases not matched to a gene. Germline CDR1 reads LNHDA; CDR2 reads SQIVND (reference sequence). This CDR3 contains 15 residues. The CDR3 DNA follows: TGTGCCAGTAGTATAGTGCGGGAGGGGTGGAATGAGCAGTTCTTC. Protein product: CASSIVREGWNEQFF.

This chain uses TRBV19 with TRBJ2-3; D gene uncertain. The CDR3 runs to 12 residues. Germline CDR1 and CDR2: LNHDA and SQIVND (reference sequence). V was pared by 5 bases and J by 1 base, with 4 bases between. The CDR3 sequence is CASSYGTDTQYF. DNA of the CDR3: TGTGCCAGTAGTTATGGCACAGATACGCAGTATTTT.

A single count supports this clone. CDR3 in DNA: TGCAGCGTTGAAGGGTCCGGGGGAACAGATACGCAGTATTTT. As protein: CSVEGSGGTDTQYF. The genes are TRBV29-1 and TRBJ2-3; D is perhaps TRBD2 (6 bases). Trimming pared 1 base from V and 3 bases from J, leaving 11 bases between. This CDR3 has 14 residues. Germline V gene lookup returns CDR1 SQVTM and CDR2 ANQGSEA.

The chain joins TRBV2 to TRBJ1-2; TRBD1 matches 7 bases. Germline V lookup: CDR1 SNHLY, CDR2 FYNNEI. The ends lost 6 bases at V and 8 bases at J; junction bases unmatched: 12. The CDR3 runs 14 residues. The CDR3 nucleotides are TGTGCCAGCAGGCTAACAGGGGAGATGAGCGGCTACACCTTC. Translated: CASRLTGEMSGYTF.

V is TRBV11-1 and J is TRBJ1-2; possible D gene TRBD1, 6 bases. CDR3 length: 14 residues. Trimming stripped 5 bases from V and 5 bases from J, with 15 bases between. Germline CDR1 reads SGHAT; CDR2 reads FQDESV (reference sequence). CDR3 nucleotides: TGTGCCAGCAGCCCCGGGGATCAGGGGTATGGCTACACCTTC. Translated: CASSPGDQGYGYTF.

This chain connects TRBV19 to TRBJ2-7; 7 bases map to TRBD1. The CDR3 is 15 residues long. With V trimmed by 6 bases and J by 4 bases, 12 bases remained unmatched. Per germline, CDR1 LNHDA and CDR2 SQIVND (reference sequence). The CDR3 spells CASSPGQVSFYEQYF. CDR3 nucleotide sequence: TGTGCCAGTAGCCCCGGACAGGTTAGCTTTTACGAGCAGTACTTC. Filled out from reference TRBV19 and TRBJ2-7, the complete variable domain reads DGGITQSPKYLFRKEGQNVTLSCEQNLNHDAMYWYRQDPGQGLRLIYYSQIVNDFQKGDIAEGYSVSREKKESFPLTVTSAQKNPTAFYLCASSPGQVSFYEQYFGPGTRLTVT.

The chain employs TRBV5-1 and TRBJ1-2, with a tentative D call TRBD1 (5 bases). The CDR3 has 15 residues. Germline CDR1 reads SGHRS; CDR2 reads YFSETQ. V shed 0 bases and J shed 2 bases, with 11 bases lying between them. The CDR3 here is CASSLGTGGNYGYTF. The CDR3 region has the DNA TGCGCCAGCAGCTTGGGCACCGGGGGGAACTATGGCTACACCTTC.

The chain joins TRBV6-5 to TRBJ1-5; 7 nucleotides agree with TRBD1. The CDR3 runs 14 residues. After removal of 6 bases from V and 0 bases from J, the junction contained 2 bases not matched to a gene. Germline CDR1 is MNHEY and CDR2 is SVGAGI. CDR3 protein: CASRGQYSNQPQHF. CDR3 nucleotide sequence: TGTGCCAGCAGGGGACAGTATAGCAATCAGCCCCAGCATTTT.

V is TRBV21-1 and J is TRBJ2-1; the DNA was not compared with TRBD2, the D call given in the table. TRBV21-1 is listed as a pseudogene. The CDR3 covers 15 residues. The CDR3 DNA is TGTGCCAGCAGCAAGCGCACCCCCTCCTACAATGAGCAGTTCTTC. Protein sequence: CASSKRTPSYNEQFF.

The V and J genes are TRBV19 and TRBJ2-1; 9 positions match TRBD2. Germline lookup yields CDR1 LNHDA and CDR2 SQIVND (reference sequence). The CDR3 spans 15 residues. J lost 0 bases, V lost 5 bases, and 2 bases had no gene match. CDR3 region: CASSRTSVSYNEQFF. DNA of the CDR3: TGTGCCAGTAGTCGGACTAGCGTCTCCTACAATGAGCAGTTCTTC.

This CDR3 reads CASSAGREGNGGELFF. The CDR3 nucleotides are TGTGCCAGCAGTGCTGGCAGGGAGGGAAACGGCGGGGAGCTGTTTTTT. The genes are TRBV6-1 and TRBJ2-2; 7 bases are shared with TRBD2. The V and J ends lost 4 bases and 7 bases, in that order; junction bases with no gene match: 12. The length of the CDR3 is 16 residues. The germline V gene encodes CDR1 MNHNS and CDR2 SASEGT.